The 6 T cell receptor beta chains given below trace back to one sample, sequenced in a study of blood T cell repertoires in COVID-19. Repertoires were generated with immunoSEQ multiplex PCR, while TCRdb's copy carries only in-frame clones and drops some. Of 70,000 to 80,000 clones listed, about 80% are singletons. Sequenced sample: peripheral blood. The receptor source for this set is a man aged 45-60 years with acute or convalescent COVID-19.

J is TRBJ2-1 and V is TRBV7-2; TRBD2 aligns across 7 bases. CDR1 and CDR2 from the germline V gene are SGHTA and FQGNSA. The J segment lost 8 bases and the V segment lost 1 base, leaving 8 bases of the junction unmatched. CDR3 length: 15 residues. The chain's CDR3 is CASSLGTRPDYEQFF. The CDR3 bases are TGTGCCAGCAGCTTAGGGACTAGGCCAGATTATGAGCAGTTCTTC.

The gene calls are TRBV6-1 and TRBJ2-2, with TRBD2 matching 7 bases. Trimming took 0 bases from V and 4 from J; bases not matched to a gene: 5. The CDR3 covers 16 residues. CDR1 is MNHNS, CDR2 SASEGT, per germline. CDR3 sequence reads: CASSEAWGGITGELFF. CDR3 nucleotides: TGTGCCAGCAGTGAAGCCTGGGGGGGGATCACCGGGGAGCTGTTTTTT.

This clone was detected a few times. V and J are TRBV7-2 and TRBJ1-1, with 8 bases fitting TRBD1. Trimming cost V 5 bases and J 6 bases; bases outside gene matches: 20. CDR3 length: 18 amino acids. Per germline, CDR1 SGHTA and CDR2 FQGNSA. This chain's CDR3 is CASSPGVAGGAWTPEAFF. The CDR3 DNA reads as TGTGCCAGCAGCCCCGGTGTGGCAGGGGGCGCGTGGACCCCTGAAGCTTTCTTT.

This clone was recorded a few times. The CDR3 nucleotides read TGTGCCAGTACCCCGCGCCAAACGGGGAGGAATGAGCAGTTCTTC. This encodes CASTPRQTGRNEQFF. The V and J genes are TRBV19 and TRBJ2-1; possible D gene TRBD2, 6 bases. V was cut by 7 bases and J by 7 bases, with 20 bases left in between. Germline values: CDR1 LNHDA, CDR2 SQIVND (reference sequence). The CDR3 extends over 15 amino acids.

The gene calls are TRBV7-3 and TRBJ2-2; TRBD1 matches 8 bases. Per the germline V gene, CDR1 is SGHTA and CDR2 is FQGTGA. CDR3 length equals 16 residues. V lost 5 bases to trimming and J lost 4 bases; unmatched junction nucleotides: 9. The CDR3 is CASSLQGQATTGELFF. The CDR3 nucleotides read TGTGCCAGCAGCCTGCAGGGACAGGCGACCACCGGGGAGCTGTTTTTT.

V usage is TRBV19 and J usage is TRBJ1-2; D unresolved. V was pared by 0 bases and J by 4 bases, with 9 bases between. The CDR3 covers 14 residues. Germline V gene data show CDR1 as LNHDA and CDR2 as SQIVND (reference sequence). CDR3 protein: CASSIDGRSYGYTF. The CDR3 bases are TGTGCCAGTAGTATAGATGGCCGGAGCTATGGCTACACCTTC.